The 6 T cell receptor beta chains listed next were all sequenced from one sample in a study of OX40 agonist ivuxolimab in advanced cancers. Here immunoSEQ multiplex PCR was the method, and the copy in TCRdb shows in-frame clones only, minus some. The sample shows 40,000 to 50,000 clones, 70% to 90% of them seen only once. The sequences come from CD4+ or CD8+ T cells sorted from blood, collected in a trial of the OX40 agonist ivuxolimab. These receptors originate from an adult with an advanced solid tumor such as melanoma, head and neck, liver or kidney cancer.

The V and J genes are TRBV5-4 and TRBJ1-6; 9 bases agree with TRBD1. CDR3 size: 15 residues. Looked up from germline, CDR1 is SGHNT and CDR2 is YYREEE (reference sequence). The ends lost 1 base at V and 7 bases at J; junction bases unmatched: 3. For the CDR3, the DNA is TGTGCCAGCAGCTTGTCGGGACAGGGAAATTCACCCCTCCACTTT. It codes for CASSLSGQGNSPLHF.

V and J are TRBV7-2 and TRBJ2-5; the D gene could be TRBD1 or TRBD2 (5 bases each). This CDR3 has 15 residues. V dropped 0 bases and J dropped 3 bases, with 11 bases sitting between them. The germline gives CDR1 SGHTA, CDR2 FQGNSA. CDR3 sequence reads: CASSLAGTVEETQYF. Here the CDR3 DNA reads TGTGCCAGCAGCTTAGCGGGGACCGTCGAAGAGACCCAGTACTTC. Complete variable domain (other parts from reference TRBV7-2 and TRBJ2-5): GAGVSQSPSNKVTEKGKDVELRCDPISGHTALYWYRQSLGQGLEFLIYFQGNSAPDKSGLPSDRFSAERTGGSVSTLTIQRTQQEDSAVYLCASSLAGTVEETQYFGPGTRLLVL.

The genes are TRBV11-3 and TRBJ2-2; TRBD1 matches at 10 bases. Germline CDR1 is SGHNT and CDR2 is YENEEA. Trimming cost V 0 bases and J 7 bases; bases outside gene matches: 11. The CDR3 consists of 18 residues. CDR3 protein: CASSLEGRDRGPNGELFF. DNA of the CDR3: TGTGCCAGCAGCTTAGAAGGCCGTGACAGGGGGCCGAACGGGGAGCTGTTTTTT. Full variable domain (remainder filled in from reference TRBV11-3 and TRBJ2-2): EAGVVQSPRYKIIEKKQPVAFWCNPISGHNTLYWYLQNLGQGPELLIRYENEEAVDDSQLPKDRFSAERLKGVDSTLKIQPAELGDSAVYLCASSLEGRDRGPNGELFFGEGSRLTVL.

The chain couples TRBV29-1 to TRBJ2-1, with 9 positions matching TRBD1. CDR1 SQVTM and CDR2 ANQGSEA come from the germline V gene. J lost 4 bases, V lost 7 bases, and 8 bases had no gene match. The CDR3 length is 14 residues. The CDR3 nucleotides read TGCAGCGGAACCGGGACAGGGTATTACAATGAGCAGTTCTTC. Translating gives CSGTGTGYYNEQFF.

For the CDR3, the DNA is TGCAGTGCTAAAGGGGATCAGCCCCAGCATTTT. Protein sequence: CSAKGDQPQHF. V and J are TRBV20-1 and TRBJ1-5; perhaps TRBD1 as D (5 bases). The CDR3 is 11 residues long. Per the germline V gene, CDR1 is DFQATT and CDR2 is SNEGSKA (reference sequence). The V and J ends lost 4 bases and 5 bases respectively, with 6 bases between them.

A remark on this clone: The same CDR3 can be traced to other DNA sequences in this sample. The V and J genes are TRBV5-1 and TRBJ2-2; no clear D. V lost 2 bases and J lost 0, with 8 bases in between. The germline V gene encodes CDR1 SGHRS and CDR2 YFSETQ. The CDR3 has 15 amino acids. The CDR3 protein is CASSLGRPNTGELFF. The CDR3 nucleotides read TGCGCCAGCAGCTTAGGACGCCCGAACACCGGGGAGCTGTTTTTT. Looking up the rest from reference TRBV5-1 and TRBJ2-2 gives the full variable domain: KAGVTQTPRYLIKTRGQQVTLSCSPISGHRSVSWYQQTPGQGLQFLFEYFSETQRNKGNFPGRFSGRQFSNSRSEMNVSTLELGDSALYLCASSLGRPNTGELFFGEGSRLTVL.